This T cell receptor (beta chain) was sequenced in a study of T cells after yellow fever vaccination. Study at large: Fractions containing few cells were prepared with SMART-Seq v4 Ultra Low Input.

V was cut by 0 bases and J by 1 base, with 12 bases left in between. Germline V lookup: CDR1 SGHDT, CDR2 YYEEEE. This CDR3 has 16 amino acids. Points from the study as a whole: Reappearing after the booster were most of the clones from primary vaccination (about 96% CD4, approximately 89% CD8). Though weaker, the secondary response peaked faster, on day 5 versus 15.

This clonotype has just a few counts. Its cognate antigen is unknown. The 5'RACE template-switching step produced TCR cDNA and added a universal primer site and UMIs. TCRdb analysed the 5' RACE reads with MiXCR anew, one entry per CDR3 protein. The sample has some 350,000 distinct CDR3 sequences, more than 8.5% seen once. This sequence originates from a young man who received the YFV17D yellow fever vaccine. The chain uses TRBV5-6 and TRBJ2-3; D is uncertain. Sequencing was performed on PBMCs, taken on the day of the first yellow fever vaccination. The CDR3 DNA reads TGTGCCAGCAGCTTGGGGCAGTCCCTCGGCACAGATACGCAGTATTTT. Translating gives CASSLGQSLGTDTQYF.